This T cell receptor beta chain was identified in a study of blood T cell repertoires in COVID-19. The CDR3 spans 15 residues. The germline gives CDR1 SGDLS, CDR2 YYNGEE. The V end lost 3 bases, the J end lost 5 bases, and 17 bases lay between the germline ends. This table comes from immunoSEQ multiplex PCR, and its TCRdb copy is limited to in-frame clones, with some not included. This repertoire shows some 83,000 clones, around 72% found once; its top ten account for 14%. Sequencing used peripheral blood. The chain employs TRBV9 and TRBJ2-5; D possibly corresponds to TRBD1 (6 bases). This clonotype was sampled from an elderly woman with acute or convalescent COVID-19. The CDR3 bases are TGTGCCAGCAGCGCGGGACACCTCCTAGGGGAGACCCAGTACTTC. Translated: CASSAGHLLGETQYF.